Below, 8 T cell receptor beta chains from the same sample are listed, as sequenced in a study of blood T cells in healthy people across ages. Next came a second PCR, run for 7 to 11 cycles, which used a sample-barcoded 5' primer along with a J-beta primer mix. TCRdb recomputed calls from the 5' RACE reads with MiXCR, one row per CDR3 protein. The profile shows some 1.5 million distinct CDR3 sequences, 42% of them singletons. Sequencing was performed on blood. The origin of the receptors is a woman aged 18-29 years in good health.

This clonotype was found a few times. This rearrangement joins TRBV7-2 to TRBJ2-2; D assignment may be TRBD1 or TRBD2 (6 bases each). This CDR3 comprises 13 residues. V lost 6 bases to trimming and J lost 6 bases, with 11 bases between them. Germline values: CDR1 SGHTA, CDR2 FQGNSA. The CDR3 region has the DNA TGTGCCAGCAGGCGGGACACTTCCGGGGAGCTGTTTTTT. Residues: CASRRDTSGELFF.

This clonotype was picked up one time. The J gene is TRBJ2-3, the V gene TRBV14; D unresolved. Germline values: CDR1 SGHDN, CDR2 FVKESK. The CDR3 consists of 15 residues. V dropped 0 bases and J dropped 2 bases, with 9 bases sitting between them. The CDR3 protein is CASSQDTFPTDTQYF. As DNA, the CDR3 is TGTGCCAGCAGCCAAGACACCTTTCCCACAGATACGCAGTATTTT.

This clonotype was counted only a few times. The chain carries TRBV4-2 and TRBJ2-7, with D possibly matching TRBD2 (5 bases). The CDR3 is 15 residues long. Deletions cut 4 bases from V and 4 bases from J, with 17 bases between. Germline CDR1 and CDR2: LGHNA and YNFKEQ. CDR3: CASSPSRGWVYEQYF. The CDR3 coding sequence is TGTGCCAGCAGCCCGTCACGGGGATGGGTGTACGAGCAGTACTTC.

This chain joins TRBV18 and TRBJ2-1; unclear D gene. The V gene lost 2 bases and the J gene lost 10 bases, with 15 bases spanning the gap. Germline CDR1 is KGHSH and CDR2 is LQKENI. The CDR3 has 14 residues. CDR3: CASSPGSGLGEQFF. CDR3 nucleotides: TGTGCCAGCTCACCAGGATCCGGATTAGGGGAGCAGTTCTTC.

This clonotype was counted a few times. The chain is built from TRBV9 and TRBJ2-1, with D uncertain. CDR1 is SGDLS, CDR2 YYNGEE, per germline. V lost 4 bases and J 0 bases, leaving 11 bases between the germline ends. The CDR3 sequence is 15 residues long. CDR3: CASSRRWSSYNEQFF. CDR3 nucleotide sequence: TGTGCCAGCAGCCGCAGGTGGAGCTCCTACAATGAGCAGTTCTTC.

The chain recombines TRBV5-1 with TRBJ1-2; maybe TRBD1 (6 bases). The V end was cut by 4 bases, the J end by 4 bases, with 11 bases between. The CDR3 extends over 13 amino acids. CDR1 is SGHRS and CDR2 is YFSETQ in the germline V gene. The CDR3 DNA reads TGCGCCAGCAGCGACCGGGACATCTATGGCTACACCTTC. Amino acids: CASSDRDIYGYTF. Supplemented by reference TRBV5-1 and TRBJ1-2, the full variable domain reads KAGVTQTPRYLIKTRGQQVTLSCSPISGHRSVSWYQQTPGQGLQFLFEYFSETQRNKGNFPGRFSGRQFSNSRSEMNVSTLELGDSALYLCASSDRDIYGYTFGSGTRLTVV.

This clonotype was observed a single time. The chain recombines TRBV5-1 with TRBJ1-4; D unresolved. The CDR3 loop spans 14 amino acids. The germline gives CDR1 SGHRS, CDR2 YFSETQ. V lost 1 base, J lost 5 bases, and 9 bases lay in between. DNA for the CDR3: TGCGCCAGCAGCTTGACCCCACAAAATGAAAAACTGTTTTTT. Its translation is CASSLTPQNEKLFF. Combining the CDR3 with reference TRBV5-1 and TRBJ1-4 gives the whole variable domain KAGVTQTPRYLIKTRGQQVTLSCSPISGHRSVSWYQQTPGQGLQFLFEYFSETQRNKGNFPGRFSGRQFSNSRSEMNVSTLELGDSALYLCASSLTPQNEKLFFGSGTQLSVL.

The rearrangement joins TRBV7-8 to TRBJ2-3; the D is unclear. The germline V gene encodes CDR1 SGHVS and CDR2 FQNEAQ. The CDR3 has 16 residues. The V end lost 3 bases, the J end lost 0 bases, and 13 bases lay between the germline ends. The CDR3 nucleotides are TGTGCCAGCAGCTTCCGGCCCGCCAGGAGCACAGATACGCAGTATTTT. It encodes CASSFRPARSTDTQYF.